A single sample gave rise to the 5 T cell receptor beta chains below, sequenced in a study of CD8+ T cells in alopecia areata. Specified treatment: oral pan-JAK inhibitor, 5-10 mg twice daily. Following RNA extraction, reverse transcription yielded cDNA that acted as the sequencing template. Some clones are missing from TCRdb's copy, which holds only in-frame ones; the method was immunoSEQ multiplex PCR. The sample consists of 90,000 to 150,000 clones, 50% to 55% of them appearing once. The specimen was CD4+ T cells sorted from blood, collected at week 4, from a patient treated with tofacitinib. These receptor sequences come from a human donor with alopecia areata.

Concerning this clone itself: Distinct nucleotide sequences in the sample also encode this CDR3. The V gene is TRBV29-1, the J gene TRBJ1-2; D is unresolved. This CDR3 contains 11 residues. Trimming took off 4 bases at V and 4 bases at J, with 7 bases between the two ends. Per germline, CDR1 SQVTM and CDR2 ANQGSEA. CDR3 in DNA: TGCAGCGTTGGGGGTAGCTATGGCTACACCTTC. It yields the protein CSVGGSYGYTF.

The chain couples TRBV7-9 to TRBJ1-1; D is unresolved. The CDR3 extends over 12 amino acids. Trimming took 0 bases from V and 5 from J, leaving 4 bases between them. Germline CDR1 and CDR2: SEHNR and FQNEAQ (reference sequence). The chain's CDR3 is CASSLAETEAFF. The CDR3 DNA sequence: TGTGCCAGCAGCTTAGCAGAGACTGAAGCTTTCTTT. The full variable domain, completed using reference TRBV7-9 and TRBJ1-1, is DTGVSQNPRHKITKRGQNVTFRCDPISEHNRLYWYRQTLGQGPEFLTYFQNEAQLEKSRLLSDRFSAERPKGSFSTLEIQRTEQGDSAMYLCASSLAETEAFFGQGTRLTVV.

A remark on this clone: The same CDR3 can be traced to other DNA sequences in this sample. The chain joins TRBV29-1 to TRBJ2-3; the D call may be TRBD1 or TRBD2 (5 bases each). Germline V gene lookup returns CDR1 SQVTM and CDR2 ANQGSEA. Trimming took off 3 bases at V and 1 base at J, with 5 bases between the two ends. The CDR3 totals 12 residues. CDR3 region: CSVEGGTDTQYF. The CDR3 nucleotides read TGCAGCGTTGAGGGGGGCACAGATACGCAGTATTTT.

The CDR3 sequence is CASSRVGQSEAFF. The CDR3 coding sequence is TGCGCCAGCAGCCGGGTTGGACAGTCTGAAGCTTTCTTT. V gene TRBV5-1 combines with J gene TRBJ1-1; the D gene is possibly TRBD1 (6 bases). This CDR3 is 13 amino acids long. Trimming left V 4 bases short and J 6 bases short, with 13 bases between. Germline V gene data show CDR1 as SGHRS and CDR2 as YFSETQ.

V usage is TRBV30 and J usage is TRBJ1-2; no definite D call. This CDR3 comprises 13 residues. V was trimmed by 0 bases and J by 4 bases, leaving 9 bases between them. Germline assignment: CDR1 GTSNPN and CDR2 SVGIG (reference sequence). The CDR3 is CAWSVSGAYGYTF. The CDR3 region has the DNA TGTGCCTGGAGTGTTAGCGGAGCCTATGGCTACACCTTC.